This is a list of T cell receptor beta chains from one sample in a study of T cell responses to AZD1222 COVID-19 vaccine. Clones were read by immunoSEQ multiplex PCR, and TCRdb kept only the in-frame ones, dropping some. The top ten hold 3.5% to 4.5% of the sample, which has 150,000 to 200,000 clones, 85% to 95% seen once. Specimen: peripheral blood, collected on day 0 of AZD1222 vaccination. The source is an adult in good health. The CDR3 runs from the conserved cysteine through the conserved F or W. A D gene is named only where the DNA matches it firmly.

>TRBJ1-1|NA|TRBV19
TGTGCCAGTAGTATGCCCCAGGGATTCGCTGAAGCTTTCTTT
CASSMPQGFAEAFF
>TRBJ2-7|TRBD1|TRBV10-2
TGCGCCAGCACCCGGGACAGGGCGTCCTACGAGCAGTACTTC
CASTRDRASYEQYF
>TRBJ2-7|NA|TRBV2
TGTGCCAGCAGTGCGAGGGTAGAGTCCTACGAGCAGTACTTC
CASSARVESYEQYF
>TRBJ2-1|TRBD1|TRBV19
TGTGCCAGTAAAAGGGACAGGGGGATGGATGAGCAGTTCTTC
CASKRDRGMDEQFF
>TRBJ2-7|NA|TRBV5-1
TGCGCCAGCAGCTTGGACCTTGAGCAGTACTTC
CASSLDLEQYF
>TRBJ1-1|NA|TRBV28
TGTGCCAGCAGTTTGCAGGCCTTGCAAGCTTTCTTT
CASSLQALQAFF
>TRBJ1-3|NA|TRBV19
TGTGCCAGTAGTATAGTCTCGGGCTCAGACACCATATATTTT
CASSIVSGSDTIYF
>TRBJ2-7|NA|TRBV3-1/TRBV3-2
TGTGCCAGCAGCGTTTACTACGAGCAGTACTTC
CASSVYYEQYF
>TRBJ2-7|TRBD2|TRBV7-2
TGTGCCAGCAAACATCGGGGGGTCGCGTACGAGCAGTACTTC
CASKHRGVAYEQYF
>TRBJ1-1|TRBD1|TRBV6-1
TGTGCCAGCAGTGAGACAGGGACTAACACTGAAGCTTTCTTT
CASSETGTNTEAFF
>TRBJ2-1|TRBD2|TRBV6-5
TGTGCCAGCAGGCTAGCGGGGGCGGGCAATGAGCAGTTCTTC
CASRLAGAGNEQFF
>TRBJ1-1|NA|TRBV4-1
TGCGCCAGCAGCCATGGAGCTGGTGAAGCTTTCTTT
CASSHGAGEAFF
>TRBJ2-3|NA|TRBV7-2
TGTGCCAGCAGCTTAGATGCAAGCACAGATACGCAGTATTTT
CASSLDASTDTQYF
>TRBJ2-1|NA|TRBV5-6
TGTGCCAGCAGGGGTCGGGGGAACAATGAGCAGTTCTTC
CASRGRGNNEQFF
>TRBJ1-2|NA|TRBV19
TGTGCCAGTAGTATCCCACGACAGGCTGGCATCTATGGCTACACCTTC
CASSIPRQAGIYGYTF
>TRBJ2-7|TRBD1|TRBV11-2
TGTGCCAGCAGGCCAACAGGGGGCCAACCTACGGAGCAGTACTTC
CASRPTGGQPTEQYF
>TRBJ1-1|NA|TRBV5-8
TGTGCCAGCAGCTTGGCCATGGGGGGATTAGGCACTGAAGCTTTCTTT
CASSLAMGGLGTEAFF
>TRBJ1-1|NA|TRBV19
TGTGCCAGTAAGTCAACAGGTCCAGGGAACACTGAAGCTTTCTTT
CASKSTGPGNTEAFF
>TRBJ1-1|NA|TRBV5-1
TGCGCCAGCAGCGTCGGGACACTGGACACTGAAGCTTTCTTT
CASSVGTLDTEAFF
>TRBJ1-3|TRBD1|TRBV5-6
TGTGCCAGCAGCCCCAACAGGGGATCTGGAAACACCATATATTTT
CASSPNRGSGNTIYF
>TRBJ2-1|TRBD2|TRBV12-5
TGTGCTAGTGGTTTGGCCCTTGGCGGGGGGGGTGATGAGCAGTTCTTC
CASGLALGGGGDEQFF
>TRBJ1-5|NA|TRBV2
TGTGCCAGCAGTGCTAAGGAAAATAGCAATCAGCCCCAGCATTTT
CASSAKENSNQPQHF
>TRBJ2-7|NA|TRBV6-5
TGTGCCAGCAGACGTAGCCTGGGATCCTACGAGCAGTACTTC
CASRRSLGSYEQYF
>TRBJ2-6|NA|TRBV24-1
TGTGCCACCAGTGATTTGATGGAGGGAACCAACGTCCTGACTTTC
CATSDLMEGTNVLTF
>TRBJ1-5|NA|TRBV6-5
TGTGCCAGCAGAAGTTTAAATCAGCCCCAGCATTTT
CASRSLNQPQHF
>TRBJ2-7|TRBD2|TRBV11-2
TGTGCCAGCAGCACCCGGGCGGGGGACCTCCTATGGCAGTACTTC
CASSTRAGDLLWQYF
>TRBJ1-2|NA|TRBV6-5
TGTGCCAGCAGTCGTGGGGGCCGTGGCTACACCTTC
CASSRGGRGYTF